The sequence of this TCR beta chain was determined in a study of T cell changes during pregnancy in multiple sclerosis. This CDR3 comprises 16 residues. Germline V gives CDR1 SGHAT, CDR2 FQNNGV. Trimming took 0 bases from V and 7 from J; bases not matched to a gene: 5. The assay was immunoSEQ multiplex PCR, and TCRdb's table has in-frame clones only and misses some. The table shows 60,000 or so clones, with 75% to 95% occurring only once. The chain has TRBV11-2 and TRBJ1-6, with 8 bases aligning to TRBD1. This sequence was found in a female donor with multiple sclerosis, enrolled in a pregnancy study. This material consisted of peripheral blood, taken before pregnancy. CDR3 sequence: CASSLDWTGRNSPLHF. CDR3 coding DNA: TGTGCCAGCAGCTTAGACTGGACAGGGAGAAATTCACCCCTCCACTTT.